This T cell receptor (beta chain) was found in a study of regulatory T cells in long-lasting Graves disease. Arm-PCR of CDR3 regions and iRepertoire HTBI primers were used to build TCR beta libraries. MiXCR, applied by TCRdb to the multiplex PCR reads, yields one record per CDR3 protein. The profile shows 400,000 to 650,000 distinct CDR3 sequences, more than 15% of them singletons. From germline, CDR1 is SGHRS and CDR2 YFSETQ. Trimming stripped 7 bases from V and 1 base from J, with 11 bases between. CDR3 length equals 13 residues. This clonotype occurred many times. This sample's time point: newly diagnosed GD, antithyroid drugs for less than 3 months. There was RNA extracted from PBMCs, and the TCR library was made from it. The sample was also reused in another study, on T cells in Graves' hyperthyroidism and ophthalmopathy.

This specimen consisted of peripheral blood mononuclear cells (PBMCs), obtained at new diagnosis, from a patient treated with antithyroid drugs. This clonotype originated in a woman aged 35-65 years with Graves disease. V usage is TRBV5-1 and J usage is TRBJ1-1; D not resolved. The CDR3 spells CASYPSGNTEAFF. In nucleotides, the CDR3 is TGCGCCAGCTACCCCTCTGGGAACACTGAAGCTTTCTTT. Looking up the rest from reference TRBV5-1 and TRBJ1-1 gives the full variable domain: KAGVTQTPRYLIKTRGQQVTLSCSPISGHRSVSWYQQTPGQGLQFLFEYFSETQRNKGNFPGRFSGRQFSNSRSEMNVSTLELGDSALYLCASYPSGNTEAFFGQGTRLTVV.